The present T cell receptor beta chain was sequenced within a study of blood T cells in healthy people across ages. The overall study: With template switching, about one barcoded beta molecule was captured per two T cells.

There were at least 5.5 micrograms of total RNA extracted from every sample. As concerns this clonotype: Its cognate antigen is unknown.

Study-wide results and limits: The study found TCR beta diversity correlated strongly with naive T cell percentage.

A second PCR of roughly 7 to 11 cycles used a sample-barcoded 5' primer and a J-beta primer mix. TCRdb processed the 5' RACE reads anew with MiXCR; each CDR3 protein has one entry. Of hundreds of thousands of distinct CDR3 sequences in the sample, 45% to 65% were seen once. The specimen sequenced was blood. This receptor was obtained from a man aged 60 to 69 in good health.

The CDR3 loop reads CSARRGSGDEQYF. CDR3 bases: TGCAGTGCTAGACGGGGGTCCGGAGACGAGCAGTACTTC. The chain combines TRBV20-1 with TRBJ2-7, with a possible D match to TRBD2 (6 bases). V dropped 2 bases and J dropped 5 bases, with 13 bases sitting between them. Per germline, CDR1 DFQATT and CDR2 SNEGSKA (reference sequence). The CDR3 extends over 13 amino acids.